The 9 T cell receptor beta chains below were found in one sample sequenced in a study of T cell responses to AZD1222 COVID-19 vaccine. TCRdb keeps only in-frame clones here, not all; method: immunoSEQ multiplex PCR. This sample has under 200,000 clones, with around 87% found just once. Here the sequenced sample was peripheral blood, taken on day 0 of MenACWY control vaccination. Receptors were obtained from an adult in good health.

This clone was counted a few times. The chain combines TRBV6-6 with TRBJ2-2; D possibly corresponds to TRBD1 (5 bases). The V gene lost 5 bases and the J gene lost 0 bases, with 10 bases spanning the gap. Germline V gene data show CDR1 as MNHNY and CDR2 as SVGAGI (reference sequence). CDR3 size: 15 residues. CDR3: CASSLDTPNTGELFF. In nucleotides, the CDR3 is TGTGCCAGCAGTCTGGACACCCCGAACACCGGGGAGCTGTTTTTT.

This clone occurred a few times. V is TRBV9 and J is TRBJ1-6, with no clear D. Deletions cut 5 bases from V and 9 bases from J, with 12 bases between. Germline V gives CDR1 SGDLS, CDR2 YYNGEE. The CDR3 runs to 13 residues. CDR3 amino acids: CASSTEPGSPLHF. CDR3 bases: TGTGCCAGCAGTACCGAGCCGGGTTCACCCCTCCACTTT.

This sequence joins TRBV6-5 and TRBJ2-3, with 9 bases lining up with TRBD2. Germline V gene data show CDR1 as MNHEY and CDR2 as SVGAGI. The CDR3 is 15 amino acids. Trimming cost V 6 bases and J 3 bases; bases outside gene matches: 7. CDR3 protein: CASSDSGGGTDTQYF. In DNA, the CDR3 is TGTGCCAGCAGCGATAGCGGGGGTGGGACAGATACGCAGTATTTT.

The chain uses TRBV6-5 and TRBJ1-4, with a weak D call TRBD1 (5 bases). This CDR3 contains 13 residues. V lost 0 bases, J lost 10 bases, and 9 bases lay in between. Germline loops: CDR1 MNHEY, CDR2 SVGAGI. The CDR3 DNA sequence: TGTGCCAGCAGTTACTCCGGCCAGGGAAAACTGTTTTTT. Amino acids: CASSYSGQGKLFF.

This chain connects TRBV28 to TRBJ1-2, with no clear D. Germline V lookup: CDR1 MDHEN, CDR2 SYDVKM. V shed 2 bases and J shed 8 bases, with 9 bases lying between them. The CDR3 runs 12 residues. The CDR3 region has the DNA TGTGCCAGCAGTTTACCGGGAGGAGGCTACACCTTC. Protein: CASSLPGGGYTF.

J is TRBJ2-3 and V is TRBV3-1 (or the pseudogene TRBV3-2); D may match TRBD1 or TRBD2 (5 bases each). The CDR3 has 14 amino acids. Trimming took 1 base from V and 4 from J, leaving 9 bases between them. Germline values: CDR1 LGHDT, CDR2 YNNKEL (reference sequence). In DNA form, the CDR3 reads TGTGCCAGCAGCCAAGTCCAGGGACCAGATACGCAGTATTTT. Translation: CASSQVQGPDTQYF.

The chain is built from TRBV9 and TRBJ2-1, with D maybe TRBD2 (6 bases). CDR1 SGDLS and CDR2 YYNGEE come from the germline V gene. Trimming removed 0 bases from V and 3 bases from J, with 10 bases in between. The CDR3 is 15 residues long. The chain's CDR3 is CASSVAGRDYNEQFF. The DNA of the CDR3 is TGTGCCAGCAGCGTAGCCGGGAGAGACTACAATGAGCAGTTCTTC.

V gene TRBV19 combines with J gene TRBJ1-5, with D unresolved. This CDR3 has 12 residues. The germline gives CDR1 LNHDA, CDR2 SQIVND (reference sequence). V was clipped by 1 base and J by 4 bases, with 2 bases between them. CDR3 protein: CASSIVNQPQHF. The CDR3, as DNA: TGTGCCAGTAGTATAGTGAATCAGCCCCAGCATTTT.

The V call is TRBV18, the J call TRBJ1-2; no clear D. Germline V gene lookup returns CDR1 KGHSH and CDR2 LQKENI. Between the trimmed V and J ends, which lost 1 base and 2 bases, there was a span of 17 bases. There are 17 residues in the CDR3. The CDR3 spells CASSPLAGLKENYGYTF. CDR3 DNA: TGTGCCAGCTCACCACTTGCAGGCTTGAAGGAGAACTATGGCTACACCTTC.